One sample yielded the 4 T cell receptor beta chains listed below, sequenced in a study of T cell repertoires in cytomegalovirus infection. TCRdb itself ran the reads through MiXCR, one entry per CDR3 protein. The table shows approximately 590,000 distinct CDR3 sequences, with 40% occurring only once. These receptors' antigens are unknown. The specimen comprised cultured PBMCs, sampled from culture after CMV antigen stimulation. Every receptor here comes from a human donor in good health (CMV status not recorded). Some clones in this sample may be carry-over from other donors' samples.

This clonotype was found many times. The chain links TRBV7-2 to TRBJ2-5; TRBD1 matches at 9 bases. V shed 7 bases and J 5 bases; nucleotides not matched to a gene: 5. CDR1 is SGHTA, CDR2 FQGNSA, per germline. The CDR3 is 13 amino acids. The CDR3 here is CASTRDRAETQYF. CDR3 in DNA: TGTGCCAGCACCCGGGACAGGGCGGAGACCCAGTACTTC.

This chain joins TRBV12-3 or TRBV12-4 and TRBJ1-1, with a possible D match to TRBD1 (5 bases). CDR3 length: 13 amino acids. V was cut by 5 bases and J by 3 bases, with 10 bases left in between. The CDR3 DNA follows: TGTGCCAGCAGTATGGGACCCCACACTGAAGCTTTCTTT. It codes for CASSMGPHTEAFF.

The CDR3 loop reads CASSFEAWDEQYF. The CDR3 DNA reads TGTGCCAGCAGCTTCGAAGCCTGGGACGAGCAGTACTTC. The chain is built from TRBV7-2 and TRBJ2-7; D is uncertain. V dropped 3 bases and J dropped 5 bases, with 11 bases sitting between them. This CDR3 comprises 13 residues. Germline CDR1 is SGHTA and CDR2 is FQGNSA.

This clonotype has a handful of counts. The V gene is TRBV7-9, the J gene TRBJ2-1; 8 positions agree with TRBD2. The trim removed 5 bases at V and 2 bases at J, leaving 8 bases unmatched. Germline values: CDR1 SEHNR, CDR2 FQNEAQ (reference sequence). This CDR3 has 16 amino acids. CDR3 region: CASSPRGGATYNEQFF. The CDR3 nucleotides are TGTGCCAGCAGCCCCCGGGGGGGGGCAACCTACAATGAGCAGTTCTTC.